The 27 T cell receptor beta chains below were found in one sample sequenced in a study of blood T cells in healthy people across ages. For the second PCR, which ran for roughly 7 to 11 cycles, a sample-barcoded 5' primer and a J-beta primer mix were used. TCRdb reprocessed the 5' RACE reads via MiXCR and lists one record per CDR3 protein. This table holds roughly 680,000 distinct CDR3 sequences, roughly 49% found once. Sequenced sample: blood. These receptors all come from a woman aged 55-69 years in good health.

The chain joins TRBV7-6 to TRBJ2-1; D is undetermined. V was cut by 4 bases and J by 0 bases, with 7 bases left in between. The germline CDR1 and CDR2 sequences are SGHVS and FNYEAQ. This CDR3 comprises 14 residues. CDR3 loop: CASSWAGSYNEQFF. The CDR3 nucleotides are TGTGCCAGCAGCTGGGCAGGCTCCTACAATGAGCAGTTCTTC.

The V call is TRBV7-9, the J call TRBJ1-2; unclear D gene. CDR1 is SEHNR and CDR2 is FQNEAQ in the germline V gene (reference sequence). The V gene lost 7 bases and the J gene lost 5 bases, with 20 bases spanning the gap. The CDR3 length is 15 residues. CDR3 sequence reads: CASTTHGGFLYGYTF. DNA of the CDR3: TGTGCCAGCACCACCCACGGAGGGTTTTTGTATGGCTACACCTTC.

As concerns this clonotype: A much bigger clone sits one base away, suggesting this may be a read error. The chain employs TRBV29-1 and TRBJ2-7; D uncertain. The tail of the sequence fits TRBJ2-5 better, so the J call may be wrong. CDR3 length equals 15 residues. Germline CDR1 SQVTM, CDR2 ANQGSEA. Written as DNA, the CDR3 is TGCAGCGTTTGTCTCCGGCAGGACGTTGGGGAGACCCAGTACTTC. Amino acid sequence: CSVCLRQDVGETQYF.

The rearrangement links TRBV7-2 to TRBJ1-1; 8 bases agree with TRBD1. CDR1 and CDR2 from the germline V gene are SGHTA and FQGNSA. The junction had 9 bases not matched to a gene; V was cut back by 5 bases and J by 7 bases. CDR3 length: 14 amino acids. The CDR3, as DNA: TGTGCCAGCAGCGCAGGGACAGGTCCTCGTGAAGCTTTCTTT. Translating gives CASSAGTGPREAFF.

The chain combines TRBV20-1 with TRBJ2-3; tentatively, D is TRBD2 (5 bases). CDR1 and CDR2 (germline): DFQATT, SNEGSKA (reference sequence). This CDR3 spans 13 amino acids. Between the trimmed V and J ends, which lost 5 bases and 3 bases, there was a span of 12 bases. The CDR3 nucleotides read TGCAGTGCTGCATCAAGGGAGACAGATACGCAGTATTTT. It specifies CSAASRETDTQYF.

The chain carries TRBV20-1 and TRBJ2-5, with 8 nucleotides matching TRBD2. V lost 6 bases and J lost 4; bases outside the gene matches: 7. The CDR3 sequence is 13 residues long. Germline-derived CDR1 and CDR2 are DFQATT and SNEGSKA (reference sequence). CDR3 DNA: TGCAGTGCGCGGGGACTAGGAGGAGAGACCCAGTACTTC. Protein: CSARGLGGETQYF.

This clonotype was detected only a few times. The chain couples TRBV20-1 to TRBJ2-5, with 7 bases matching TRBD1. TRBJ2-7 explains the end of the DNA better; the J call may be wrong. The CDR3 covers 12 residues. Germline V CDR1 and CDR2: DFQATT, SNEGSKA (reference sequence). The CDR3 sequence: CSAQDRAYEQYF. DNA of the CDR3: TGCAGTGCCCAAGACAGGGCGTACGAGCAGTACTTC.

The chain has TRBV7-8 and TRBJ2-1; 12 positions match TRBD2. Germline loops: CDR1 SGHVS, CDR2 FQNEAQ. CDR3 length: 16 residues. Losses at the gene ends were 5 bases for V and 10 bases for J; bases not matched to a gene: 12. Here the CDR3 DNA reads TGTGCCAGCAGCCCCAGCGGGAGACTAGCGGGAGAGGAGCAGTTCTTC. Translated, it gives CASSPSGRLAGEEQFF.

The table lists this clonotype with a few counts. V gene TRBV20-1 combines with J gene TRBJ2-1, with D possibly being TRBD2 (5 bases). Trimming cost V 6 bases and J 0 bases, with 18 bases left between them. The V gene's germline CDR1 is DFQATT and CDR2 SNEGSKA (reference sequence). This CDR3 contains 16 residues. CDR3 coding DNA: TGCAGTGCCCCAGGTCGGAGCGGCTACTCCTACAATGAGCAGTTCTTC. Translating gives CSAPGRSGYSYNEQFF.

The J gene is TRBJ1-2, the V gene TRBV20-1; tentatively, D is TRBD1 (5 bases). The CDR3 length is 13 residues. Germline V gene lookup returns CDR1 DFQATT and CDR2 SNEGSKA (reference sequence). Trimming removed 2 bases at V and 4 bases at J, with 11 bases between. CDR3 region: CSARTAGSYGYTF. In DNA form, the CDR3 reads TGCAGTGCTAGAACGGCAGGGTCCTATGGCTACACCTTC.

This sequence joins TRBV7-8 and TRBJ2-7; TRBD2 might be the D (5 bases). The CDR3 has 14 amino acids. V lost 5 bases and J 2 bases, leaving 13 bases between the germline ends. CDR1 and CDR2 (germline): SGHVS, FQNEAQ. CDR3 bases: TGTGCCAGCAGCGTACGGAGAGGGACCTACGAGCAGTACTTC. Its protein is CASSVRRGTYEQYF.

The chain uses TRBV7-2 and TRBJ1-2; 9 bases line up with TRBD1. CDR3 length equals 15 residues. The junction had 7 bases not matched to a gene; V was cut back by 5 bases and J by 3 bases. Germline CDR1 reads SGHTA; CDR2 reads FQGNSA. CDR3 nucleotides: TGTACCAGCAGCGGCAACAGGGGGCCGGACTATGGCTACACCTTC. Translation gives CTSSGNRGPDYGYTF.

This clonotype has only one observation. The gene calls are TRBV29-1 and TRBJ1-2; D ambiguous. CDR3 length equals 11 residues. The germline V and J ends were trimmed by 3 bases and 4 bases, with 6 bases remaining between them. From germline, CDR1 is SQVTM and CDR2 ANQGSEA. For the CDR3, the DNA is TGCAGCGTTGAGGACTTCTATGGCTACACCTTC. Translated: CSVEDFYGYTF.

The CDR3: CASSLHSSGQGYEQYF. The DNA of the CDR3 is TGTGCCAGCAGCTTACACTCCTCCGGACAGGGCTACGAGCAGTACTTC. The chain recombines TRBV7-2 with TRBJ2-7; 8 bases map to TRBD1. Germline V lookup: CDR1 SGHTA, CDR2 FQGNSA. The CDR3 sequence is 16 residues long. The V gene end was trimmed by 2 bases and the J gene end by 3 bases; junction bases not matched to a gene: 9.

This clonotype has a handful of counts. V is TRBV6-1 and J is TRBJ2-6; 11 positions match TRBD1. Losses at the gene ends were 7 bases for V and 1 base for J; bases not matched to a gene: 9. Germline V gives CDR1 MNHNS, CDR2 SASEGT. There are 18 residues in the CDR3. CDR3 in DNA: TGTGCCAGCACCCTACGGGGACAGGGGGAGTCTGGGGCCAACGTCCTGACTTTC. Translated, it gives CASTLRGQGESGANVLTF.

This clonotype was detected a few times. The rearrangement uses TRBV7-9 and TRBJ2-3; perhaps D is TRBD1 or TRBD2 (5 bases each). Germline-derived CDR1 and CDR2 are SEHNR and FQNEAQ (reference sequence). Trimming shortened V by 4 bases and J by 1 base, and 15 bases separated the two germline ends. The CDR3 spans 16 residues. CDR3 DNA sequence: TGTGCCAGCAGCTCCGCGAGGGGCAGGGGCACAGATACGCAGTATTTT. Protein product: CASSSARGRGTDTQYF.

Many counts were recorded for this clonotype. A much larger clone lies one base from this, so it may be a read error. The gene calls are TRBV7-2 and TRBJ2-5, with D tentatively TRBD2 (6 bases). This CDR3 comprises 14 residues. Per germline, CDR1 SGHTA and CDR2 FQGNSA. The CDR3 region has the DNA TGTGCCAGCAGCGTAGCCACTAGCACGCGAGAGCAGTACTTC. Translating gives CASSVATSTREQYF.

This sequence joins TRBV13 and TRBJ2-3; D unclear. This CDR3 is 14 amino acids long. Germline CDR1 reads PRHDT; CDR2 reads FYEKMQ (reference sequence). V dropped 4 bases and J dropped 6 bases, with 14 bases sitting between them. CDR3 coding DNA: TGTGCCAGCAGCTCCCAGGAAGCCCCGGATACGCAGTATTTT. It encodes CASSSQEAPDTQYF.

Here the CDR3 reads CASSPEVIPGNTEAFF. In DNA, the CDR3 is TGTGCCAGCTCACCTGAGGTGATCCCAGGGAACACTGAAGCTTTCTTT. The J gene is TRBJ1-1, the V gene TRBV18; D ambiguous. The V end lost 3 bases, the J end lost 1 base, and 15 bases lay between the germline ends. From germline, CDR1 is KGHSH and CDR2 LQKENI. CDR3 size: 16 residues.

Concerning this clonotype: This may be a read error: a much more frequent sequence differs by one nucleotide. This chain joins TRBV11-2 and TRBJ2-5; D remains unclear. The germline V gene has CDR1 SGHAT and CDR2 FQNNGV. The CDR3 has 10 residues. Deletions cut 6 bases from V and 6 bases from J, with 5 bases between. The CDR3 coding sequence is TGTGCCAGCAGTGAAAAGACCCAGTACTTC. Translation gives CASSEKTQYF.

The chain recombines TRBV6-6 with TRBJ2-3; D is perhaps TRBD2 (5 bases). CDR1 is MNHNY and CDR2 is SVGAGI in the germline V gene (reference sequence). This CDR3 comprises 14 residues. The V end lost 6 bases, the J end lost 1 base, and 11 bases lay between the germline ends. DNA for the CDR3: TGTGCCAGCAGCCGCGGGCACGGCACAGATACGCAGTATTTT. This codes for CASSRGHGTDTQYF.

This chain links TRBV7-8 with TRBJ2-4; TRBD2 agrees at 9 bases. With 7 bases clipped from V and 0 bases from J, the junction kept 19 bases outside the gene matches. Germline V CDR1 and CDR2: SGHVS, FQNEAQ. CDR3 size: 20 residues. The CDR3 region is CASTPLGGGRAGGAKNIQYF. CDR3 bases: TGTGCCAGCACCCCCCTTGGGGGCGGGAGGGCCGGTGGAGCCAAAAACATTCAGTACTTC.

This clonotype was observed a few times. This chain connects TRBV25-1 to TRBJ2-3, with 13 bases that match TRBD2. Looked up from germline, CDR1 is MGHDK and CDR2 is SYGVNS. The CDR3 is 15 residues long. The V segment lost 3 bases and the J segment 6 bases; nucleotides outside the gene matches: 3. CDR3 in amino acids: CASSDTSGRGDTQYF. CDR3 coding DNA: TGTGCCAGCAGTGATACTAGCGGGAGGGGCGATACGCAGTATTTT.

The table lists this clonotype with a few counts. The CDR3 DNA follows: TGCGCCAGCAGCCAAGTAGGGCGCCCCTACGAGCAGTACTTC. It codes for CASSQVGRPYEQYF. This chain joins TRBV4-3 and TRBJ2-7; D remains ambiguous. The CDR3 extends over 14 amino acids. Germline V gene sequence: CDR1 LGHNA, CDR2 YSLEER. The V end was cut by 1 base, the J end by 2 bases, with 9 bases between.

The CDR3 loop is CASSDPRQGRRPFQETQYF. The CDR3 region has the DNA TGTGCCAGCAGTGATCCCCGACAGGGGAGGAGGCCTTTCCAAGAGACCCAGTACTTC. The chain uses TRBV25-1 and TRBJ2-5; TRBD1 aligns across 8 bases. Germline trimming cut 3 bases from V and 1 base from J; bases unmatched to any gene: 16. CDR1 is MGHDK, CDR2 SYGVNS, per germline. This CDR3 is built from 19 residues.

The chain combines TRBV20-1 with TRBJ1-1; D ambiguous. Trimming left V 0 bases short and J 5 bases short, with 10 bases between. CDR1 is DFQATT and CDR2 is SNEGSKA in the germline V gene (reference sequence). CDR3 size: 13 residues. CDR3 DNA sequence: TGCAGTGCTAGAGATCCAGGAAGGACTGAAGCTTTCTTT. Translating it yields CSARDPGRTEAFF.

In this sample, this clonotype turned up many times. V usage is TRBV6-6 and J usage is TRBJ2-7; no clear D. With 2 bases removed from V and 6 bases from J, the gap between germline ends came to 11 bases. This CDR3 has 13 residues. Germline loops: CDR1 MNHNY, CDR2 SVGAGI (reference sequence). The CDR3 here is CASSYDRPAEQYF. In nucleotides, the CDR3 is TGTGCCAGCAGTTACGATCGACCGGCCGAGCAGTACTTC.